This entry lists 5 T cell receptor beta chains sequenced from one sample in a study of shared clonotypes between healthy human individuals. Clones were read by immunoSEQ multiplex PCR, and TCRdb kept only the in-frame ones, dropping some. There are 2,100,000 or so clones in the sample; approximately 95% occur only once, and roughly 0.13% lies in the top ten. The sequenced sample consisted of naive CD4+ T cells sorted from blood. Described subset: CD45RA+ positively selected. These TCRs come from a man between 18 and 29 years old in good health.

The chain recombines TRBV5-1 with TRBJ2-7; 11 bases match TRBD2. CDR1 SGHRS and CDR2 YFSETQ come from the germline V gene. This CDR3 has 16 amino acids. Trimming at V came to 3 bases and at J to 2 bases, leaving 7 bases not matched to a gene. In DNA form, the CDR3 reads TGCGCCAGCAGCTCCTGGGAACTAGCGGGAGCCTACGAGCAGTACTTC. It is translated as CASSSWELAGAYEQYF.

Concerning this clone: This specimen includes other DNA sequences encoding the same CDR3. The chain carries TRBV19 and TRBJ2-6; D call uncertain. Per the germline V gene, CDR1 is LNHDA and CDR2 is SQIVND (reference sequence). V lost 6 bases to trimming and J lost 2 bases, with 5 bases between them. The CDR3 spans 13 residues. CDR3 DNA: TGTGCCAGTAGATTAGCTGGGGCCAACGTCCTGACTTTC. Protein product: CASRLAGANVLTF.

The chain recombines TRBV10-2 with TRBJ2-1; the D is unclear. V lost 3 bases, J lost 0 bases, and 15 bases lay in between. The CDR3 extends over 17 amino acids. The germline V gene encodes CDR1 WSHSY and CDR2 SAAADI. The CDR3 protein is CASSEIRRNSSYNEQFF. CDR3 sequence (DNA): TGCGCCAGCAGTGAAATCCGTAGGAACAGCTCCTACAATGAGCAGTTCTTC.

The CDR3 loop reads CASSPGTPNTEAFF. The CDR3, as DNA: TGTGCCAGCAGCCCTGGGACACCTAACACTGAAGCTTTCTTT. V is TRBV14 and J is TRBJ1-1; a weak D match, TRBD1 (6 bases). The CDR3 loop spans 14 amino acids. V lost 4 bases, J lost 2 bases, and 11 bases lay in between. Germline loops: CDR1 SGHDN, CDR2 FVKESK.

V and J are TRBV7-9 and TRBJ1-1; no reliable D call. V lost 2 bases and J 1 base, leaving 8 bases between the germline ends. Germline lookup yields CDR1 SEHNR and CDR2 FQNEAQ (reference sequence). The CDR3 contains 14 residues. The CDR3 DNA is TGTGCCAGCAGCTTAATTCAGCAGAACACTGAAGCTTTCTTT. Encoded protein: CASSLIQQNTEAFF.